A single sample is the source of the 8 T cell receptor beta chains below, sequenced in a study of T cells in tumors and immune-related adverse events. Assay used: immunoSEQ multiplex PCR; TCRdb lists only in-frame clones, some missing. The sample has about 20,000 clones; around nine tenths are singletons. The specimen comprised lymph node tissue, sampled from a patient treated with anti-PD-1 therapy. Receptors originate from a female donor with metastatic renal cell carcinoma.

The chain has TRBV13 and TRBJ1-2; D not certain. Germline CDR1 reads PRHDT; CDR2 reads FYEKMQ (reference sequence). This CDR3 has 14 amino acids. V was cut by 5 bases and J by 4 bases, with 14 bases left in between. CDR3 in amino acids: CASSTKDGVYGYTF. The DNA for the CDR3 is TGTGCCAGCAGCACCAAGGACGGTGTCTATGGCTACACCTTC.

CDR3 nucleotides: TGTGCCAGCAGTGAAGAGACTAGCGGCACAGATACGCAGTATTTT. Its protein is CASSEETSGTDTQYF. The chain is built from TRBV2 and TRBJ2-3, with 8 bases fitting TRBD2. CDR1 and CDR2 (germline): SNHLY, FYNNEI. CDR3 length: 15 amino acids. V was clipped by 1 base and J by 1 base; unmatched bases: 1.

J is TRBJ2-3 and V is TRBV7-8, with 7 bases that match TRBD2. The V and J ends lost 5 bases and 4 bases, in that order; junction bases with no gene match: 9. The germline V gene has CDR1 SGHVS and CDR2 FQNEAQ. CDR3 size: 15 residues. DNA for the CDR3: TGTGCCAGCAGCCCCCGGACTAGGGCGGCAGATACGCAGTATTTT. It is translated as CASSPRTRAADTQYF.

The chain recombines TRBV10-2 with TRBJ2-1, with TRBD2 matching 12 bases. V trimming: 4 bases; J trimming: 6 bases; junction bases outside the gene matches: 7. CDR1 is WSHSY, CDR2 SAAADI, per germline. The CDR3 sequence is 16 residues long. DNA for the CDR3: TGCGCCAGCAGTGTGACGACTAGCGGGGGCATCAATGAGCAGTTCTTC. Protein product: CASSVTTSGGINEQFF.

The chain carries TRBV5-1 and TRBJ2-3; 7 bases match TRBD2. J was trimmed by 0 bases and V by 4 bases; bases with no gene match: 14. Per the germline V gene, CDR1 is SGHRS and CDR2 is YFSETQ. The CDR3 covers 18 residues. CDR3 in amino acids: CASSPGLSSGSSTDTQYF. The CDR3 coding sequence is TGCGCCAGCAGCCCGGGATTGTCTAGCGGTTCTAGCACAGATACGCAGTATTTT.

The chain carries TRBV4-1 and TRBJ2-1; TRBD2 aligns across 9 bases. Per the germline V gene, CDR1 is MGHRA and CDR2 is YSYEKL. Trimming at V came to 0 bases and at J to 3 bases, leaving 12 bases not matched to a gene. The CDR3 is 19 residues long. In DNA, the CDR3 is TGCGCCAGCAGCCAAGATATGGGAATGGCGGGGGGGATCTACAATGAGCAGTTCTTC. It codes for CASSQDMGMAGGIYNEQFF.

V usage is TRBV7-6 and J usage is TRBJ2-1; 11 bases align to TRBD2. Per germline, CDR1 SGHVS and CDR2 FNYEAQ. The V gene end was trimmed by 4 bases and the J gene end by 7 bases; junction bases not matched to a gene: 6. The CDR3 has 15 residues. CDR3 nucleotides: TGTGCCAGCAGCTCTAGCGGGGGGCCCAGGAATGAGCAGTTCTTC. Translation: CASSSSGGPRNEQFF.

This clone was seen a few times. V and J are TRBV7-2 and TRBJ2-5; TRBD2 might be the D (5 bases). In germline, CDR1 is SGHTA, CDR2 FQGNSA. This CDR3 has 13 residues. With 0 bases removed from V and 5 bases from J, the gap between germline ends came to 7 bases. Here the CDR3 reads CASSLARRETQYF. The CDR3 DNA follows: TGTGCCAGCAGCTTAGCGCGGAGGGAGACCCAGTACTTC.